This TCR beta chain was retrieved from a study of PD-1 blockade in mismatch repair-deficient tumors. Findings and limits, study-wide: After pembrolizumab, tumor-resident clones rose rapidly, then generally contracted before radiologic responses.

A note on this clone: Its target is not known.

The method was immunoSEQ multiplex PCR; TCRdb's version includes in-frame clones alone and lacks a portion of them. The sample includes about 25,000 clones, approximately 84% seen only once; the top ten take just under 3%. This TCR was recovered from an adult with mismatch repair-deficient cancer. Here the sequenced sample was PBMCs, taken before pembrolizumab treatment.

CDR3 DNA: TGTGCCAGCAGCTTTGCGCTGAACACTGAAGCTTTCTTT. Its translation is CASSFALNTEAFF. J is TRBJ1-1 and V is TRBV7-3; the D is unclear. V lost 3 bases and J lost 0, with 5 bases in between. Looked up from germline, CDR1 is SGHTA and CDR2 is FQGTGA. The CDR3 extends over 13 amino acids.